This T cell receptor (beta chain) was profiled in a study of CD8+ T cells in alopecia areata. CDR1 and CDR2 from the germline V gene are SGDLS and YYNGEE. This CDR3 comprises 14 residues. V lost 4 bases, J lost 1 base, and 11 bases lay in between. Investigators isolated RNA and reverse transcribed it into cDNA to act as the sequencing template. Clones were sequenced by immunoSEQ multiplex PCR, and TCRdb holds only the in-frame ones, with some missing. This table holds about 94,000 clones, 60% to 80% found once. Treatment in this sample: oral pan-JAK inhibitor, 5-10 mg twice daily. Separation by sorting yielded CD4+ and CD8+ T cells from PBMCs.

The TCR sequence derives from a human donor with alopecia areata. Material: CD8+ T cells sorted from blood, obtained at approximately week 45, from a patient treated with tofacitinib. J is TRBJ1-1 and V is TRBV9; D unclear. The chain's CDR3 is CASSPRVGNTEAFF. The CDR3 nucleotides read TGTGCCAGCAGCCCCCGAGTGGGGAACACTGAAGCTTTCTTT.